The present TCR beta chain was sequenced within a study of cytomegalovirus exposure and HLA in healthy donors. Overall study: Earlier sequencing of about 179 million T cells yielded 100 million to 140 million unique TCR beta sequences. Findings of the study overall: After further analysis at a later stage, 17,000 or so TCR beta sequences were associated with HLA alleles at 0.05 false discovery rate. DRB1 had the most TCR associations and HLA-C the fewest, a later analysis found, with rates varying by HLA locus. Later on, an analysis found that several of the most significant clusters appeared to be linked to common viral pathogens, which included parvovirus B19.

CDR3 length: 11 amino acids. The V gene's germline CDR1 is DFQATT and CDR2 SNEGSKA (reference sequence). The PCR made use of 60 Vbeta and 13 Jbeta primers. Profiled with immunoSEQ multiplex PCR; TCRdb holds only in-frame clones, not every one. Of 90,000 to 150,000 clones in the sample, around 84% were seen once. About this clone: Its antigen is not known.

The genes are TRBV20-1 and TRBJ2-5; D is unclear. The DNA end is a closer match to TRBJ2-7, so the J assignment may be wrong. The clonotype comes from a woman in her 30s in good health and CMV-seropositive. The sequenced sample was PBMCs. CDR3 in DNA: TGCAGTGCTAGAGATAACCACGAGCAGTACTTC. Translation: CSARDNHEQYF.